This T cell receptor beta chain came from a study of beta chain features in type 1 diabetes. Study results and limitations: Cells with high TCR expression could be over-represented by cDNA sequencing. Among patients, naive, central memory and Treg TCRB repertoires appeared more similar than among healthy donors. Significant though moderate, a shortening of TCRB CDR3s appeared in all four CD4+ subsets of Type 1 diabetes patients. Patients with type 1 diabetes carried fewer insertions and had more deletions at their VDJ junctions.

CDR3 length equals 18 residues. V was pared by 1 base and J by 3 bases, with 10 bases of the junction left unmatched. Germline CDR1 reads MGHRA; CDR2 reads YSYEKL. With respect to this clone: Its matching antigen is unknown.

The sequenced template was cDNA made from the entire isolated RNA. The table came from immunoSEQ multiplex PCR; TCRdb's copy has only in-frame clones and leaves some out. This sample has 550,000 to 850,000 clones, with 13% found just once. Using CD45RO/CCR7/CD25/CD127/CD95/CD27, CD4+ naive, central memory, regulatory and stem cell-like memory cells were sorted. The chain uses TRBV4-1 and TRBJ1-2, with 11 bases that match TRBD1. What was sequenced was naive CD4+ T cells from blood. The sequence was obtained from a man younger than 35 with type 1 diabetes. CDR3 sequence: CASSQGGPGQGAHYGYTF. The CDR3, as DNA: TGCGCCAGCAGCCAAGGGGGCCCCGGACAGGGGGCTCACTATGGCTACACCTTC.